Listed below are T cell receptor beta chains from one sample, sequenced in a study of blood T cell repertoires in COVID-19. The table came from immunoSEQ multiplex PCR; TCRdb's copy has only in-frame clones and leaves some out. The sample lists 80,000 or so clones, more than 80% occurring once. The sequencing input was peripheral blood. All receptors derive from a woman in her sixties or seventies with acute or convalescent COVID-19. Each CDR3 is given with its conserved first and last residue. D genes are given only for firm matches. The listing skips clone size in some rows; elsewhere it reads once, few, many or a size class.

J: TRBJ1-4; size: -; D: -; V: TRBV7-6; DNA: TGTGCCAGCAGCTCTAACAGTAACCCTAATGAAAAACTGTTTTTT; CDR3: CASSSNSNPNEKLFF
J: TRBJ1-4; size: -; D: -; V: TRBV21-1; DNA: TGTGCCAGCAGCAAAGCGCGGCCCTATAATGAAAAACTGTTTTTT; CDR3: CASSKARPYNEKLFF
J: TRBJ1-2; size: -; D: -; V: TRBV9; DNA: TGTGCCAGCAGCGTAGCACAGTACGGGGATAGAGACTATGGCTACACCTTC; CDR3: CASSVAQYGDRDYGYTF
J: TRBJ2-2; size: -; D: -; V: TRBV29-1; DNA: TGCAGCGCCTCCGGGAGCACATCCACCGGGGAGCTGTTTTTT; CDR3: CSASGSTSTGELFF
J: TRBJ1-4; size: -; D: -; V: TRBV7-9; DNA: TGTGCCAGCAGCCGTGGGCGGGACGGAGAAAAACTGTTTTTT; CDR3: CASSRGRDGEKLFF
J: TRBJ1-6; size: once; D: TRBD1; V: TRBV18; DNA: TGTGCCAGCTCCCAGGGACAGACGAATTCACCCCTCCACTTT; CDR3: CASSQGQTNSPLHF
J: TRBJ2-1; size: once; D: -; V: TRBV7-2; DNA: TGTGCCAGCGGGGTTGGGGCAGCTTCCTACAATGAGCAGTTCTTC; CDR3: CASGVGAASYNEQFF
J: TRBJ2-7; size: -; D: -; V: TRBV4-3; DNA: TGCGCCAGCAGCCAAGGTATAGGACAGACCTACGAGCAGTACTTC; CDR3: CASSQGIGQTYEQYF
J: TRBJ2-7; size: -; D: TRBD2; V: TRBV7-8; DNA: TGTGCCAGCAGCTTAGGACTAGCGGGGGGCGAGCAGTACTTC; CDR3: CASSLGLAGGEQYF
J: TRBJ1-5; size: -; D: TRBD1; V: TRBV7-9; DNA: TGTGCCAGCAGCTTGACAGGGGAGAGCAATCAGCCCCAGCATTTT; CDR3: CASSLTGESNQPQHF
J: TRBJ2-2; size: -; D: TRBD1; V: TRBV19; DNA: TGTGCCAGTACCGTCGACAGGGGGCTTAACACCGGGGAGCTGTTTTTT; CDR3: CASTVDRGLNTGELFF
J: TRBJ2-7; size: -; D: -; V: TRBV3-1/TRBV3-2; DNA: TGTGCCAGCAGCCAAGAGGGCGTCTCCTACGAGCAGTACTTC; CDR3: CASSQEGVSYEQYF
J: TRBJ1-2; size: -; D: -; V: TRBV6-2/TRBV6-3; DNA: TGTGCCAGCAGTCCGCCCCTGTGGGGGCAGGATGGCTACACCTTC; CDR3: CASSPPLWGQDGYTF
J: TRBJ1-1; size: -; D: -; V: TRBV5-4; DNA: TGTGCCAGCAGCTTGCTCGGGCCGGGGACTGAAGCTTTCTTT; CDR3: CASSLLGPGTEAFF
J: TRBJ1-3; size: -; D: -; V: TRBV19; DNA: TGTGCCAGTAGTGGGTCGGGACTCTTCTCTGGAAACACCATATATTTT; CDR3: CASSGSGLFSGNTIYF
J: TRBJ2-3; size: -; D: -; V: TRBV5-1; DNA: TGCGCCAGCAGCTTGGCGTACGTGAGGGATACGCAGTATTTT; CDR3: CASSLAYVRDTQYF
J: TRBJ2-1; size: once; D: -; V: TRBV27; DNA: TGTGCCAGCAAGGGGGGGCCCGTCCTCAATGAGCAGTTCTTC; CDR3: CASKGGPVLNEQFF
J: TRBJ2-3; size: -; D: TRBD2; V: TRBV5-1; DNA: TGCGCCAGCGGGCTAGCGGGGGGATTTGCAGATACGCAGTATTTT; CDR3: CASGLAGGFADTQYF
J: TRBJ1-2; size: -; D: TRBD1; V: TRBV24-1; DNA: TGTGCCACCGCCAGCGGTCAGACAGGGGGTGGCTACACCTTC; CDR3: CATASGQTGGGYTF